These 32 T cell receptor delta chains were all obtained from the same sample, sequenced in a study of gamma-delta T cells after stem cell transplantation. TCRdb re-processed the RT-PCR reads using CATT. The sample carries approximately 1,500 delta-chain clones, about 6.8% recorded once. The source material was gamma-delta T cells. These TCRs come from a human donor. It is not recorded whose cells these are; they may come from a transplant donor.

The table lists this clone with a few counts. This may arise from a read error, as a much more abundant clone is one base away. Other DNA sequences in this specimen translate into the identical CDR3. The rearrangement links TRDV2 to TRDJ1; D is perhaps TRDD3 (6 bases). This CDR3 contains 19 residues. CDR1 is GEAIGNYY, CDR2 EKD, per germline. CDR3 in amino acids: CACDTLGGIRYGYTDKLIF. The CDR3, as DNA: TGTGCCTGCGACACCCTTGGGGGCATTCGATATGGTTACACCGATAAACTCATCTTT.

This clone is medium-sized (0.01 to 0.1%). This rearrangement joins TRDV2 to TRDJ1; TRDD3 matches at 9 bases. This CDR3 is 16 amino acids long. The germline gives CDR1 GEAIGNYY, CDR2 EKD. J gave up 1 base and V 1 base, and 6 bases lay outside the gene matches. CDR3 sequence reads: CACDTVNWGTTDKLIF. The DNA for the CDR3 is TGTGCCTGTGACACTGTAAACTGGGGGACCACCGATAAACTCATCTTT.

Within the sample, this clone is large. The sample carries other DNA sequences with the same CDR3. This chain joins TRDV2 and TRDJ1; 7 bases line up with TRDD3. The germline V gene encodes CDR1 GEAIGNYY and CDR2 EKD. V lost 3 bases, J lost 0 bases, and 12 bases stayed unmatched. The CDR3 has 17 amino acids. CDR3 protein: CACDPLEVLGNTDKLIF. The DNA of the CDR3 is TGTGCCTGTGACCCCCTTGAGGTACTGGGGAACACCGATAAACTCATCTTT.

This clone was found a few times. Only one base separates this from a far larger clonotype, so it likely reflects a read error. This CDR3 reads CACDPLSHRVGDTSSYDTDNLIF. The CDR3, as DNA: TGTGCCTGTGACCCGCTCTCCCACCGGGTGGGGGATACGAGTTCTTATGACACCGATAACCTCATCTTT. The chain couples TRDV2 to TRDJ1; TRDD3 aligns across 11 bases. This CDR3 has 23 residues. Germline-derived CDR1 and CDR2 are GEAIGNYY and EKD.

A note on this clone: Possible read error: a much larger clone is one base away. Other DNA sequences from this sample encode an identical CDR3 as well. DNA for the CDR3: TGTGCCTGTGACACTTTGGGGCTGGGGGATACGGAGGGCTACACCGATAAACTCATCTTT. Its protein is CACDTLGLGDTEGYTDKLIF. V and J are TRDV2 and TRDJ1; 12 bases align to TRDD3. Germline CDR1 GEAIGNYY, CDR2 EKD. The CDR3 has 20 amino acids. V lost 1 base and J lost 0; bases outside the gene matches: 14.

V gene TRDV1 combines with J gene TRDJ1; D remains ambiguous. Trimming shortened V by 1 base and J by 5 bases, and 26 bases separated the two germline ends. The germline gives CDR1 TSWWSYY, CDR2 QGS. The CDR3 is made up of 19 amino acids. For the CDR3, the DNA is TGTGCTCTTGGGGAACCCGACGGTCCGTCGTGGCTTACGGGAGATAAACTCATCTTT. Protein: CALGEPDGPSWLTGDKLIF.

For this clone: Only one base separates this from a far larger clonotype, so it likely reflects a read error. The sample holds other DNA sequences that translate to the same CDR3. V gene TRDV2 combines with J gene TRDJ1; TRDD3 aligns across 10 bases. Germline V gene lookup returns CDR1 GEAIGNYY and CDR2 EKD. Unmatched junction bases numbered 13, after V lost 0 bases and J lost 1 base. The CDR3 runs 19 residues. CDR3 DNA: TGTGCCTGTGACACCGTTCCTACACTGGGGGATGAGACCACCGATAAACTCATCTTT. The encoded protein is CACDTVPTLGDETTDKLIF.

Turning to this clone: This sequence is one base from a far larger clone and is likely a read error. At the DNA level, this CDR3 is encoded by other sequences in the same sample as well. V gene TRDV2 combines with J gene TRDJ1; D is possibly TRDD2 (6 bases). CDR3 length equals 15 residues. CDR1 GEAIGNYY and CDR2 EKD come from the germline V gene. Trimming cost V 3 bases and J 2 bases, with 15 bases left between them. The CDR3 reads CACDSILRDTDKLIF. The CDR3 DNA is TGTGCCTGTGACTCTATCCTACGCGATACCGATAAACTCATCTTT.

This clone is medium-sized (0.01 to 0.1%) in the sample. A far larger clone is one base from this, pointing to a likely read error. The rearrangement links TRDV2 to TRDJ1; 10 nucleotides line up with TRDD3. The length of the CDR3 is 19 residues. The germline V gene has CDR1 GEAIGNYY and CDR2 EKD. DNA of the CDR3: TGTGCCTGTGACACCGTTCCTACACTGGGGGATGAAACCACCGATAAACCCATCTTT. The encoded protein is CACDTVPTLGDETTDKPIF.

This clone showed up just a few times. This probably arose from a read error, given a far larger clone one base away. At the DNA level, this CDR3 is encoded by other sequences in the same sample as well. V usage is TRDV2 and J usage is TRDJ1; the D is unclear. The CDR3 is made up of 13 amino acids. V was trimmed by 4 bases and J by 0 bases, leaving 8 bases between them. Germline CDR1 is GEAIGNYY and CDR2 is EKD. The CDR3 coding sequence is TGTGCCTGTGAAGCGCTATACACCGATAAACTCATCTTT. This encodes CACEALYTDKLIF.

This clone rates as medium-sized. The chain joins TRDV2 to TRDJ1; the match to TRDD3 covers 9 bases. Germline V gene lookup returns CDR1 GEAIGNYY and CDR2 EKD. The CDR3 runs 16 residues. Unmatched junction bases numbered 13, after V lost 3 bases and J lost 6 bases. CDR3 loop: CACDHVLGDARHKLIF. CDR3 DNA: TGTGCCTGTGACCACGTACTGGGGGACGCCCGCCATAAACTCATCTTT.

On this clone itself: A read error likely explains this, since a far larger clone differs by one base. In the same sample, other DNA sequences code for this CDR3. The rearrangement joins TRDV2 to TRDJ1; 7 bases fit TRDD3. Losses at the gene ends were 3 bases for V and 0 bases for J; bases not matched to a gene: 12. This CDR3 has 17 residues. The V gene's germline CDR1 is GEAIGNYY and CDR2 EKD. CDR3 loop: CACDPLEVLGNTDKLIF. As DNA, the CDR3 is TGTGCCTGTGACCCCCTCGAGGTACTGGGGAACACCGATAAACTCATCTTT.

Turning to this clone: With a far larger clone one base away, a read error is the likely cause. The rearrangement joins TRDV2 to TRDJ1; 8 bases are a match to TRDD3. V gave up 5 bases and J gave up 10 bases; unmatched junction bases: 11. The CDR3 is made up of 13 amino acids. Germline lookup yields CDR1 GEAIGNYY and CDR2 EKD. CDR3 loop: CACAQLGALALIF. The CDR3 region has the DNA TGTGCCTGTGCCCAACTGGGGGCCTTGGCACTCATCTTT.

With regard to this clone: A far larger clone is just one base off, so this is likely a read error. V is TRDV2 and J is TRDJ1, with TRDD3 matching over 9 bases. The CDR3 length is 22 residues. J gave up 0 bases and V 3 bases, and 25 bases lay outside the gene matches. The V gene's germline CDR1 is GEAIGNYY and CDR2 EKD. The DNA of the CDR3 is TGTGCCTGTGACGCACTATCTGGGGGATCGCGGGTATCATTAGGAAACACCGATAAACTCATCTTT. Translated: CACDALSGGSRVSLGNTDKLIF.

This clone came up a few times. A much larger clonotype is one base distant, so this may be a read error. Other DNA sequences within the sample encode an identical CDR3. The gene calls are TRDV2 and TRDJ3; TRDD3 might be the D (5 bases). CDR3 length: 17 residues. Per germline, CDR1 GEAIGNYY and CDR2 EKD. In DNA form, the CDR3 reads TGTGCCTGTGACAGTTCGGCTACCTCCTGGGACACCCGGCAGATGTTTTTC. Protein: CACDSSATSWDTRQMFF.

This clone was observed once. This may arise from a read error, as a much more abundant clone is one base away. Within the sample, other DNA sequences also encode this same CDR3. This chain links TRDV2 with TRDJ1; 9 bases are a match to TRDD3. This CDR3 region has 20 residues. Germline V gives CDR1 GEAIGNYY, CDR2 EKD. J gave up 0 bases and V 3 bases, and 19 bases lay outside the gene matches. CDR3 DNA sequence: TGTGCCTGTGACCCCCTGGTACTGGGGGACAATCGTACTTACACCGATAAACTCATCTTT. The encoded protein is CACDPLVLGDNRTYTDKLIF.

In regard to this clone: The amino acid sequence in TCRdb belongs to a much larger clone and departs from this DNA's translation at residue 3, likely a sequencing read error; the sequence shown is translated from the DNA. The rearrangement links TRDV2 to TRDJ1; D is undetermined. Germline V CDR1 and CDR2: GEAIGNYY, EKD. The CDR3 extends over 17 amino acids. The CDR3 sequence is CARDPLLQLDISDKLIF. The CDR3 DNA follows: TGTGCCCGTGACCCTCTTCTGCAACTCGATATATCCGATAAACTCATCTTT.

The J gene is TRDJ1, the V gene TRDV2; TRDD3 agrees at 12 bases. V lost 0 bases to trimming and J lost 2 bases; unmatched junction nucleotides: 9. Germline V gene sequence: CDR1 GEAIGNYY, CDR2 EKD. The CDR3 runs to 18 residues. The CDR3 bases are TGTGCCTGTGACACCTTGCTGGGGGATACGCATAGTACCGATAAACTCATCTTT. Its protein is CACDTLLGDTHSTDKLIF.

The chain links TRDV2 to TRDJ1; 12 bases map to TRDD3. V lost 3 bases to trimming and J lost 4 bases; unmatched junction nucleotides: 11. The CDR3 spans 17 residues. The germline CDR1 and CDR2 sequences are GEAIGNYY and EKD. As DNA, the CDR3 is TGTGCCTGTGACCTCCTTACTGGGGGATACCGAGACGATAAACTCATCTTT. Its protein product is CACDLLTGGYRDDKLIF.

The table lists this clone with a few counts. The protein given by TCRdb reflects a much larger clone and differs at residue 12 from this DNA's translation, likely from a read error; the protein shown is the DNA's translation. The chain recombines TRDV2 with TRDJ1; the match to TRDD3 covers 11 bases. The CDR3 is 17 residues long. Germline V gene lookup returns CDR1 GEAIGNYY and CDR2 EKD. Trimming took 3 bases from V and 3 from J; bases not matched to a gene: 11. CDR3 sequence reads: CACDALGDKGYADKLIF. In DNA form, the CDR3 reads TGTGCCTGTGACGCACTGGGGGATAAGGGGTACGCCGATAAACTCATCTTT.

This clone was observed a few times. The protein that TCRdb holds for this DNA derives from a much larger clone and differs from the translated DNA at residue 10, which likely indicates a read error; the protein shown here is translated from the DNA. The chain uses TRDV2 and TRDJ1; a possible D gene is TRDD3 (6 bases). This CDR3 is built from 15 residues. CDR1 and CDR2 from the germline V gene are GEAIGNYY and EKD. Between the trimmed V and J ends, which lost 3 bases and 3 bases, there was a span of 16 bases. The CDR3 coding sequence is TGTGCCTGTGACGAACTGGGCCTGTACGCCGATAAACTCATCTTT. Amino acids: CACDELGLYADKLIF.

J is TRDJ1 and V is TRDV2, with 9 bases aligning to TRDD3. V was pared by 1 base and J by 0 bases, with 5 bases of the junction left unmatched. The CDR3 runs to 16 residues. Germline CDR1 and CDR2: GEAIGNYY and EKD. The DNA for the CDR3 is TGTGCCTGTGACACACTGGGGGAGCAGTACACCGATAAACTCATCTTT. Its protein product is CACDTLGEQYTDKLIF.

This clone came up a few times. The chain uses TRDV2 and TRDJ1, with 13 bases identical to TRDD3. Germline V gene sequence: CDR1 GEAIGNYY, CDR2 EKD. This CDR3 has 17 amino acids. V lost 3 bases and J lost 0; bases outside the gene matches: 6. CDR3 sequence: CACDLLGDTRYTDKLIF. The DNA for the CDR3 is TGTGCCTGTGACTTACTGGGGGATACGCGGTACACCGATAAACTCATCTTT.

This clone occurred a few times. A read error may explain this, as a much larger clone is one base away. V and J are TRDV2 and TRDJ1; 9 bases fit TRDD3. The V gene's germline CDR1 is GEAIGNYY and CDR2 EKD. The ends lost 3 bases at V and 0 bases at J; junction bases unmatched: 16. The CDR3 has 19 amino acids. The DNA for the CDR3 is TGTGCCTGTGACGTGGTGGGGGGGATACTCAGCCTGGACACCGATAAACTCATCTTT. Translating it yields CACDVVGGILSLDTDKLIF.

Regarding this clone: TCRdb shows a much larger clone's protein in place of this DNA's translation, and the two differ at residue 3, likely through a read error; the protein shown is translated from the DNA. V gene TRDV2 combines with J gene TRDJ1; D might be TRDD3 (6 bases). This CDR3 region has 17 residues. Germline values: CDR1 GEAIGNYY, CDR2 EKD. DNA for the CDR3: TGTGCCCGTGACACCGTGGGGGGAACCTCGTACACCGATAAACTCATCTTT. It is translated as CARDTVGGTSYTDKLIF.

By sample fraction, this clone is medium-sized. The same CDR3 is also encoded by other DNA sequences in this sample. This chain uses TRDV2 with TRDJ1; 9 nucleotides line up with TRDD3. The V gene end was trimmed by 0 bases and the J gene end by 0 bases; junction bases not matched to a gene: 10. This CDR3 is 18 amino acids long. Germline CDR1 reads GEAIGNYY; CDR2 reads EKD. This chain's CDR3 is CACDTVSGGSAYTDKLIF. CDR3 bases: TGTGCCTGTGACACCGTCTCTGGGGGATCCGCGTACACCGATAAACTCATCTTT.

Comment on this clone: Since a much larger clone is just one base distant, this may be a read error. The rearrangement uses TRDV2 and TRDJ1, with 8 nucleotides matching TRDD3. The germline gives CDR1 GEAIGNYY, CDR2 EKD. CDR3 length: 15 amino acids. CDR3: CACDSYPGGTDRLIF. Written as DNA, the CDR3 is TGTGCCTGTGACTCCTACCCTGGGGGAACCGATAGACTCATCTTT.

In the case of this clone: With a far larger clone one base away, a read error is the likely cause. Other nucleotide sequences in the sample specify the same CDR3. The V call is TRDV2, the J call TRDJ1; TRDD3 might be the D (6 bases). Germline values: CDR1 GEAIGNYY, CDR2 EKD. The CDR3 runs 20 residues. The CDR3 DNA reads as TGCGCCTGTGACACAGTCGGCCCAAAGCAAGCTCGTGGGGGCGACGATAAACTCATCTTT. This codes for CACDTVGPKQARGGDDKLIF.

Comment on this clone: A far bigger clonotype differs at one base, so this is likely a read error. The sample has other DNA sequences that encode this CDR3 too. As DNA, the CDR3 is TGTGCCTGTGACGAACCCGGGGGATACGCGGAGGGAAGCTCCTGGGACACCCGACAGATGTTTTTC. Amino acid sequence: CACDEPGGYAEGSSWDTRQMFF. The rearrangement uses TRDV2 and TRDJ3; 10 bases match TRDD3. Germline V gene lookup returns CDR1 GEAIGNYY and CDR2 EKD. With V trimmed by 3 bases and J by 0 bases, 16 bases remained unmatched. The length of the CDR3 is 22 residues.

In this sample, this clone is large (0.1 to 1%). The chain carries TRDV2 and TRDJ1, with 13 nucleotides matching TRDD3. Germline V gene sequence: CDR1 GEAIGNYY, CDR2 EKD. CDR3 length: 17 residues. Trimming cost V 0 bases and J 8 bases; bases outside gene matches: 11. CDR3 amino acids: CACDTLLGDTIGGKLIF. The CDR3 DNA reads TGTGCCTGTGACACCCTACTGGGGGATACGATCGGCGGCAAACTCATCTTT.

This clone is deemed medium-sized. The sample contains more than one DNA sequence encoding this CDR3. This chain uses TRDV2 with TRDJ2, with 10 bases identical to TRDD3. Germline V gene sequence: CDR1 GEAIGNYY, CDR2 EKD. The CDR3 runs 23 residues. V lost 3 bases, J lost 0 bases, and 24 bases stayed unmatched. CDR3 in amino acids: CACDRLPRQGTGGFLALTAQLFF. In DNA, the CDR3 is TGTGCCTGTGACCGCCTACCTAGACAGGGCACTGGGGGATTCCTAGCTTTGACAGCACAACTCTTCTTT.

Worth noting for this clone: Only one base separates this from a far larger clonotype, so it likely reflects a read error. Other DNA sequences from this sample encode an identical CDR3 as well. The V call is TRDV2, the J call TRDJ1; 8 bases map to TRDD3. Germline values: CDR1 GEAIGNYY, CDR2 EKD. This CDR3 spans 14 amino acids. Germline trimming cut 4 bases from V and 8 bases from J; bases unmatched to any gene: 11. In DNA form, the CDR3 reads TGTGCCTGTGATCCTATTTTACTGGGGGCCAAACTCATCTTT. It is translated as CACDPILLGAKLIF.